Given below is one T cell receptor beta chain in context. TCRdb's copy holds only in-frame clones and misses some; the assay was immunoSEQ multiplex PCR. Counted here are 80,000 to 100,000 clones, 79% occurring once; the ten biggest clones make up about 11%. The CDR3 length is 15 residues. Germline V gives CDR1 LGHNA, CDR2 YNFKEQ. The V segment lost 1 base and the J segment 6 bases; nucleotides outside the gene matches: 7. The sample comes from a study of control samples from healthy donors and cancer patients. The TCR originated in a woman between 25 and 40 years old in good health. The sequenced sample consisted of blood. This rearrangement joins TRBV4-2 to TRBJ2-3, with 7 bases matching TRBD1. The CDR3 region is CASSQVIQGVDTQYF. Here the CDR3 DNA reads TGTGCCAGCAGCCAAGTAATCCAGGGGGTCGATACGCAGTATTTT.